This T cell receptor (beta chain) derives from a study of blood T cell repertoires in COVID-19. The CDR3 runs 14 residues. Germline V CDR1 and CDR2: MDHEN, SYDVKM. The V gene lost 8 bases and the J gene lost 8 bases, with 21 bases spanning the gap. In the study's own analysis: Amplification with reference gene primers provided the estimates of nucleated cell counts. Assay: immunoSEQ multiplex PCR; the TCRdb copy retains only in-frame clones and omits some. That table furnishes V, J and clone size, whereas the DNA furnished D and trimming. The table shows 190,000 or so clones, with over 75% occurring only once. The table lists this clone with a few counts.

The sequencing input was peripheral blood. The chain links TRBV28 to TRBJ1-2, with D possibly TRBD1 on 6 matching bases. This receptor was obtained from a man aged 35 to 55 with active or convalescent COVID-19. The CDR3 region is CASSRGRGLEGYTF. The CDR3 DNA is TGTGCCAGCTCCCGGGGCAGGGGTTTAGAGGGCTACACCTTC.